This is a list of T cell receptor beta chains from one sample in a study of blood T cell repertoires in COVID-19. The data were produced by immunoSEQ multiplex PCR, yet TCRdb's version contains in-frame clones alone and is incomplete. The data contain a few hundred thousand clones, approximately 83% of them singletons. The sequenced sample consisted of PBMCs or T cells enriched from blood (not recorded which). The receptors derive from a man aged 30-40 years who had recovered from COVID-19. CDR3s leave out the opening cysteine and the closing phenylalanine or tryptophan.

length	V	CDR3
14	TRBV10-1	ASSESQRTSTDTQY
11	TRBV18	ASTAGNLYEQY
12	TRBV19	ASSPGQYNNEQF
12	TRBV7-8	ASSLTGATEKLF
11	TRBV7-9	ASSQRLGQPQH
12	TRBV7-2	ASSSRVLTDTQY
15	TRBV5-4	ASTTGGGQANSYGYT
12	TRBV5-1	ASTRAGRTDTQY
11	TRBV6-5	ASGTGPNTEAF
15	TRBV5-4	ASSAFLTGGIDYGYT
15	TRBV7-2	ASSLGPRGGGWETQY
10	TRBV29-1	SVVTGTTEAF
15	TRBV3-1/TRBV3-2	ASSHGTRTGGNYGYT
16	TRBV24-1	ATSDFILRGRGDTEAF
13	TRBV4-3	ASSQELQGSTEAF
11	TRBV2	ASSTGGNTEAF
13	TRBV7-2	ASSPPRGAGNEQF
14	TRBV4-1	ASSQNSRLVSGELF
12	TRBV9	ASRGGTDNSPLH
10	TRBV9	ASGRGTDTQY
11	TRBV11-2	ASSLGWGLGYT
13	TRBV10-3	AISELGHQGYEQY
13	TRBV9	ASSGRGQSNYGYT
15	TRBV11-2	ASSPTLIPRGLSEQF
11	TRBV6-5	ASSPASPYGYT
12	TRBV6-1	ASSEAFGYGELF
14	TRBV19	ASSNSRGALTGELF
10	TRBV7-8	ASSRTGNEQF
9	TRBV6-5	ASRHQSRAF
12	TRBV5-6	ASSSGGISYGYT
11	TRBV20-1	SASARPDQPQH
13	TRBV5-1	ASSSTTGDSETQY
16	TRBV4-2	ASSHGLAGDLGTDTQY
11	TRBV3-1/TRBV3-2	ASSQDRRSPLH
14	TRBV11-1	ASSPSLAESTDTQY
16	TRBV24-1	ATSDFGTGGYSNQPQH
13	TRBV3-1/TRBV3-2	ASSQAGLAGGDQF
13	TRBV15	ATSRGWGTGPEAF
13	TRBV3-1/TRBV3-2	ASSQGAGGTDTQY
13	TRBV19	ASSARDRGLDTQY
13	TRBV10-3	AISERQGDNSPLH